Listed here are 23 T cell receptor beta chains from one sample, sequenced in a study of blood T cell repertoires in COVID-19. Repertoires were generated with immunoSEQ multiplex PCR, while TCRdb's copy carries only in-frame clones and drops some. The data show about 190,000 clones, about 87% seen once. Sequenced input: peripheral blood. Source of these receptors: a woman aged 65 to 85 with COVID-19, enrolled during active disease.

The chain employs TRBV9 and TRBJ1-1, with D unclear. CDR3 length: 13 residues. V gave up 0 bases and J gave up 4 bases, with 7 bases separating them. CDR1 SGDLS and CDR2 YYNGEE come from the germline V gene. CDR3: CASSVGALTEAFF. DNA of the CDR3: TGTGCCAGCAGCGTAGGGGCCCTCACTGAAGCTTTCTTT.

The genes are TRBV5-6 and TRBJ2-3; 14 bases map to TRBD2. In germline, CDR1 is SGHDT, CDR2 YYEEEE. CDR3 size: 16 residues. The V gene end was trimmed by 4 bases and the J gene end by 6 bases; junction bases not matched to a gene: 7. The CDR3 coding sequence is TGTGCCAGCAGCCCGGGACTAGCGGGAGCCGCCGATACGCAGTATTTT. Amino acid sequence: CASSPGLAGAADTQYF. The whole variable domain, remainder taken from reference TRBV5-6 and TRBJ2-3, is DAGVTQSPTHLIKTRGQQVTLRCSPKSGHDTVSWYQQALGQGPQFIFQYYEEEERQRGNFPDRFSGHQFPNYSSELNVNALLLGDSALYLCASSPGLAGAADTQYFGPGTRLTVL.

The V call is TRBV7-6, the J call TRBJ2-7, with 11 bases identical to TRBD1. After removal of 5 bases from V and 0 bases from J, the junction contained 3 bases not matched to a gene. This CDR3 region has 15 residues. Germline V gene data show CDR1 as SGHVS and CDR2 as FNYEAQ. The CDR3 coding sequence is TGTGCCAGCAGCCGGACAGGGGGCGCCTCCTACGAGCAGTACTTC. Its translation: CASSRTGGASYEQYF.

This clone was detected only a few times. The chain combines TRBV11-3 with TRBJ2-1; TRBD1 matches 10 bases. The CDR3 is 16 residues long. Trimming took 3 bases from V and 4 from J; bases not matched to a gene: 6. The germline V gene encodes CDR1 SGHNT and CDR2 YENEEA. The CDR3 reads CASSFRRDRGYNEQFF. CDR3 nucleotides: TGTGCCAGCAGCTTCAGACGGGACAGGGGTTACAATGAGCAGTTCTTC.

The gene calls are TRBV5-5 and TRBJ2-7; possibly TRBD1 for D (5 bases). Germline V lookup: CDR1 SGHKS, CDR2 YYEKEE (reference sequence). This CDR3 is 13 amino acids long. Trimming cost V 1 base and J 6 bases, with 11 bases left between them. CDR3 sequence: CASSLRGSGEQYF. The CDR3 nucleotides are TGTGCCAGCAGCTTGAGGGGTAGTGGCGAGCAGTACTTC.

This chain uses TRBV5-1 with TRBJ2-3; D is undetermined. CDR3 size: 16 residues. V lost 4 bases and J lost 0, with 15 bases in between. Per the germline V gene, CDR1 is SGHRS and CDR2 is YFSETQ. The DNA for the CDR3 is TGCGCCAGCAGCCCGGCGGTTCACCCTAGCACAGATACGCAGTATTTT. Translated, it gives CASSPAVHPSTDTQYF.

The gene calls are TRBV2 and TRBJ2-2; 13 nucleotides agree with TRBD2. The V segment lost 9 bases and the J segment 7 bases; nucleotides outside the gene matches: 2. CDR1 is SNHLY and CDR2 is FYNNEI in the germline V gene. The CDR3 covers 13 residues. The chain's CDR3 is CARRTSGSGELFF. The DNA for the CDR3 is TGTGCCAGACGGACTAGCGGGAGCGGGGAGCTGTTTTTT.

The V and J genes are TRBV15 and TRBJ1-2, with TRBD1 matching over 7 bases. The V gene end was trimmed by 2 bases and the J gene end by 3 bases; junction bases not matched to a gene: 3. CDR1 LNHNV and CDR2 YYDKDF come from the germline V gene (reference sequence). The CDR3 totals 14 residues. Here the CDR3 DNA reads TGTGCCACCAGCAGACAGGGGGGTTACTATGGCTACACCTTC. Its translation: CATSRQGGYYGYTF. Full variable domain (rest looked up from reference TRBV15 and TRBJ1-2): DAMVIQNPRYQVTQFGKPVTLSCSQTLNHNVMYWYQQKSSQAPKLLFHYYDKDFNNEADTPDNFQSRRPNTSFCFLDIRSPGLGDTAMYLCATSRQGGYYGYTFGSGTRLTVV.

This chain joins TRBV7-2 and TRBJ2-3; 11 nucleotides agree with TRBD2. V lost 2 bases and J lost 4; bases outside the gene matches: 11. The CDR3 is 18 amino acids. Germline loops: CDR1 SGHTA, CDR2 FQGNSA. The CDR3 DNA reads TGTGCCAGCAGCTTAAATAGCGGGAGGGCCTTGAGATCAGATACGCAGTATTTT. Translated: CASSLNSGRALRSDTQYF.

The J gene is TRBJ1-3, the V gene TRBV14; D is uncertain. With 4 bases removed from V and 6 bases from J, the gap between germline ends came to 7 bases. The germline V gene has CDR1 SGHDN and CDR2 FVKESK. This CDR3 has 12 residues. The CDR3 bases are TGTGCCAGCAGCCGAGTAGAAAACACCATATATTTT. Translated, it gives CASSRVENTIYF.

The rearrangement uses TRBV6-5 and TRBJ2-2; TRBD1 agrees at 9 bases. J gave up 4 bases and V 6 bases, and 6 bases lay outside the gene matches. Germline CDR1 MNHEY, CDR2 SVGAGI. The CDR3 is made up of 15 amino acids. Here the CDR3 reads CASRLQGAGTGELFF. CDR3 coding DNA: TGTGCCAGCAGGCTACAGGGGGCGGGCACCGGGGAGCTGTTTTTT.

This sequence joins TRBV28 and TRBJ2-7; D is unresolved. V was pared by 5 bases and J by 4 bases, with 15 bases between. The CDR3 extends over 14 amino acids. CDR1 and CDR2 (germline): MDHEN, SYDVKM. The CDR3 is CASSRILIRYEQYF. The CDR3 region has the DNA TGTGCCAGCAGTCGAATACTAATCAGATACGAGCAGTACTTC. The full variable domain, its missing parts supplied by reference TRBV28 and TRBJ2-7, is DVKVTQSSRYLVKRTGEKVFLECVQDMDHENMFWYRQDPGLGLRLIYFSYDVKMKEKGDIPEGYSVSREKKERFSLILESASTNQTSMYLCASSRILIRYEQYFGPGTRLTVT.

V usage is TRBV5-1 and J usage is TRBJ1-3, with 8 nucleotides matching TRBD1. The V segment lost 1 base and the J segment 4 bases; nucleotides outside the gene matches: 10. Germline V CDR1 and CDR2: SGHRS, YFSETQ. The CDR3 totals 17 residues. CDR3 DNA sequence: TGCGCCAGCAGCTTGATGATCACAGGGGGAGCCGGAAACACCATATATTTT. Residues: CASSLMITGGAGNTIYF.

This chain uses TRBV28 with TRBJ1-2, with D possibly being TRBD1 (5 bases). The CDR3 runs 15 residues. Germline CDR1 reads MDHEN; CDR2 reads SYDVKM. Trimming removed 8 bases from V and 2 bases from J, with 18 bases in between. The CDR3 here is CASLVAGRENYGYTF. CDR3 sequence (DNA): TGTGCCAGCTTAGTGGCAGGGAGGGAGAACTATGGCTACACCTTC.

The gene calls are TRBV4-2 and TRBJ2-5, with 11 bases matching TRBD1. In germline, CDR1 is LGHNA, CDR2 YNFKEQ. CDR3 length: 14 amino acids. The V gene end was trimmed by 3 bases and the J gene end by 7 bases; junction bases not matched to a gene: 4. Here the CDR3 DNA reads TGTGCCAGCAGCCAGGGACAGGGGGTGGGGACCCAGTACTTC. It translates to CASSQGQGVGTQYF.

This clone was seen only a few times. The V call is TRBV10-3, the J call TRBJ1-1; TRBD1 matches 7 bases. Germline V gene sequence: CDR1 ENHRY, CDR2 SYGVKD. V lost 6 bases to trimming and J lost 0 bases; unmatched junction nucleotides: 7. The CDR3 loop spans 15 amino acids. The CDR3 DNA reads TGTGCCATCAGGTCCGGGACAGACCTGAACACTGAAGCTTTCTTT. Amino acid sequence: CAIRSGTDLNTEAFF.

The rearrangement uses TRBV5-1 and TRBJ2-3; 10 nucleotides agree with TRBD2. Germline lookup yields CDR1 SGHRS and CDR2 YFSETQ. The CDR3 has 17 amino acids. With 2 bases clipped from V and 3 bases from J, the junction kept 9 bases outside the gene matches. CDR3 in DNA: TGCGCCAGCAGCTTCGGCATAACTAGCGGGAATACAGATACGCAGTATTTT. Its protein is CASSFGITSGNTDTQYF. The full variable domain, rest sourced from reference TRBV5-1 and TRBJ2-3, is KAGVTQTPRYLIKTRGQQVTLSCSPISGHRSVSWYQQTPGQGLQFLFEYFSETQRNKGNFPGRFSGRQFSNSRSEMNVSTLELGDSALYLCASSFGITSGNTDTQYFGPGTRLTVL.

The chain combines TRBV6-5 with TRBJ1-3; D remains ambiguous. There are 14 residues in the CDR3. V shed 6 bases and J shed 8 bases, with 17 bases lying between them. Per the germline V gene, CDR1 is MNHEY and CDR2 is SVGAGI. CDR3 sequence: CASSPPGTEDTIYF. DNA for the CDR3: TGTGCCAGCAGCCCCCCGGGAACCGAGGACACCATATATTTT.

The V call is TRBV28, the J call TRBJ1-2; D possibly corresponds to TRBD1 (6 bases). CDR3 length: 12 residues. Germline values: CDR1 MDHEN, CDR2 SYDVKM. V was trimmed by 7 bases and J by 4 bases, leaving 10 bases between them. DNA of the CDR3: TGTGCCAGCACAGGGGTGGGCTATGGCTACACCTTC. Its protein is CASTGVGYGYTF.

The chain uses TRBV28 and TRBJ2-3; D unresolved. This CDR3 has 15 residues. V was trimmed by 5 bases and J by 5 bases, leaving 17 bases between them. CDR1 MDHEN and CDR2 SYDVKM come from the germline V gene. CDR3 protein: CASSEHQPTGDTQYF. The CDR3 DNA sequence: TGTGCCAGCAGTGAGCACCAACCGACGGGAGATACGCAGTATTTT.

This chain connects TRBV30 to TRBJ2-7, with D perhaps matching TRBD1 (6 bases). The CDR3 has 15 residues. Germline values: CDR1 GTSNPN, CDR2 SVGIG (reference sequence). V was cut by 0 bases and J by 2 bases, with 14 bases left in between. CDR3 protein: CAWSVSGHRAYEQYF. CDR3 bases: TGTGCCTGGAGTGTATCTGGGCACAGGGCCTACGAGCAGTACTTC.

This rearrangement joins TRBV10-3 to TRBJ2-5, with TRBD1 identical over 8 bases. Per germline, CDR1 ENHRY and CDR2 SYGVKD. V was pared by 10 bases and J by 1 base, with 8 bases of the junction left unmatched. The CDR3 runs 14 residues. CDR3 amino acids: CANSLTGAQETQYF. CDR3 DNA sequence: TGTGCCAACTCCCTGACAGGGGCCCAAGAGACCCAGTACTTC.

This clone was observed a single time. The chain links TRBV28 to TRBJ2-5, with a tentative D call TRBD1 (5 bases). Trimming pared 3 bases from V and 6 bases from J, leaving 11 bases between. Looked up from germline, CDR1 is MDHEN and CDR2 is SYDVKM. The CDR3 spans 13 residues. The CDR3 sequence: CASSFQGGKTQYF. The DNA of the CDR3 is TGTGCCAGCAGTTTCCAGGGCGGAAAGACCCAGTACTTC.